The 30 T cell receptor beta chains below come from one sample, sequenced in a study of shared clonotypes between healthy human individuals (dated by TCRdb to the early 2020s). Libraries were prepared through the immunoSEQ multiplex PCR assay. Imported from immuneACCESS, the table was reduced by TCRdb to in-frame sequences with V and J called. These copies leave out some clones; in studies compared against another copy, an unresolved V gene accounts for under half, and the cause of the remainder is not known. This sample has some 580,000 clones in its table, and more than 95% of those were observed once. The top ten clones comprise roughly 0.29% of the sample. CD8 naive samples were CD45RO-negative cells positively selected for CCR7, giving a CD45RA+CCR7+ population that excluded TemRA cells. The sample was naive CD8+ T cells sorted from blood. Per the publication, the cell subset or site label means: CD45RA+CCR7+. All receptors come from a man younger than 45 in good health.

J is TRBJ2-6 and V is TRBV2; possibly TRBD2 for D (6 bases). Per germline, CDR1 SNHLY and CDR2 FYNNEI. This CDR3 is 14 amino acids long. V lost 10 bases and J 0 bases, leaving 10 bases between the germline ends. CDR3 sequence: CATDGGSGANVLTF. The CDR3 DNA reads as TGTGCCACGGACGGGGGCTCTGGGGCCAACGTCCTGACTTTC. The full variable domain, rest sourced from reference TRBV2 and TRBJ2-6, is EPEVTQTPSHQVTQMGQEVILRCVPISNHLYFYWYRQILGQKVEFLVSFYNNEISEKSEIFDDQFSVERPDGSNFTLKIRSTKLEDSAMYFCATDGGSGANVLTFGAGSRLTVL.

The chain has TRBV29-1 and TRBJ2-1; TRBD2 agrees at 8 bases. This CDR3 has 14 residues. V was pared by 8 bases and J by 2 bases, with 8 bases of the junction left unmatched. Germline V gene sequence: CDR1 SQVTM, CDR2 ANQGSEA. The CDR3 bases are TGCAGCACCCTTAGCGGGAACACCTACAATGAGCAGTTCTTC. The encoded protein is CSTLSGNTYNEQFF.

This CDR3 reads CASSTGVLNTEAFF. CDR3 nucleotides: TGTGCCAGTAGTACAGGGGTTCTGAACACTGAAGCTTTCTTT. The chain joins TRBV19 to TRBJ1-1; D is possibly TRBD1 (6 bases). This CDR3 is built from 14 residues. From germline, CDR1 is LNHDA and CDR2 SQIVND (reference sequence). Trimming stripped 4 bases from V and 0 bases from J, with 9 bases between. The whole variable domain, remainder taken from reference TRBV19 and TRBJ1-1, is DGGITQSPKYLFRKEGQNVTLSCEQNLNHDAMYWYRQDPGQGLRLIYYSQIVNDFQKGDIAEGYSVSREKKESFPLTVTSAQKNPTAFYLCASSTGVLNTEAFFGQGTRLTVV.

This chain joins TRBV6-1 and TRBJ2-7; D could derive from TRBD1 or TRBD2 (5 bases each). The germline CDR1 and CDR2 sequences are MNHNS and SASEGT. There are 16 residues in the CDR3. V lost 3 bases, J lost 5 bases, and 20 bases lay in between. CDR3 region: CASSDPLSYRGNEQYF. The CDR3 nucleotides are TGTGCCAGCAGTGACCCGCTTTCATACCGGGGCAACGAGCAGTACTTC.

V usage is TRBV11-2 and J usage is TRBJ2-7; 14 bases match TRBD2. With V trimmed by 4 bases and J by 4 bases, 9 bases remained unmatched. Germline V gene lookup returns CDR1 SGHAT and CDR2 FQNNGV. This CDR3 is 17 amino acids long. The CDR3 DNA reads as TGTGCCAGCAGCTCGGGGACTAGCGGGAGAGGTGTTTACGAGCAGTACTTC. Amino acid sequence: CASSSGTSGRGVYEQYF.

The gene calls are TRBV30 and TRBJ1-5; D is possibly TRBD1 (5 bases). Germline V gene lookup returns CDR1 GTSNPN and CDR2 SVGIG (reference sequence). V dropped 8 bases and J dropped 0 bases, with 20 bases sitting between them. The CDR3 loop spans 16 amino acids. This chain's CDR3 is CARGREGPYSNQPQHF. Written as DNA, the CDR3 is TGTGCCCGGGGCCGGGAAGGACCCTATAGCAATCAGCCCCAGCATTTT. The full variable domain, completed using reference TRBV30 and TRBJ1-5, is SQTIHQWPATLVQPVGSPLSLECTVEGTSNPNLYWYRQAAGRGLQLLFYSVGIGQISSEVPQNLSASRPQDRQFILSSKKLLLSDSGFYLCARGREGPYSNQPQHFGDGTRLSIL.

The V gene is TRBV2, the J gene TRBJ2-1; weak D call: TRBD1 (6 bases). This CDR3 has 15 residues. Trimming left V 6 bases short and J 2 bases short, with 14 bases between. The germline CDR1 and CDR2 sequences are SNHLY and FYNNEI. The CDR3 loop reads CASRAGDKTYNEQFF. Written as DNA, the CDR3 is TGTGCCAGCAGAGCCGGGGACAAGACCTACAATGAGCAGTTCTTC.

The genes are TRBV5-1 and TRBJ2-1; 8 nucleotides match TRBD1. The CDR3 length is 16 residues. CDR1 is SGHRS and CDR2 is YFSETQ in the germline V gene. V was pared by 4 bases and J by 4 bases, with 10 bases of the junction left unmatched. The CDR3 DNA reads TGCGCCAGCAGCCCCCACGGACAGGGACGATACAATGAGCAGTTCTTC. Its protein is CASSPHGQGRYNEQFF.

The J gene is TRBJ2-1, the V gene TRBV6-5, with TRBD1 matching over 7 bases. The germline V gene encodes CDR1 MNHEY and CDR2 SVGAGI. There are 13 residues in the CDR3. V trimming: 4 bases; J trimming: 9 bases; junction bases outside the gene matches: 6. CDR3 DNA: TGTGCCAGCAGTTTCGGACAGGCCGGTGAGCAGTTCTTC. Protein: CASSFGQAGEQFF.

The rearrangement links TRBV7-3 to TRBJ1-1; tentatively, D is TRBD1 (5 bases). CDR1 and CDR2 (germline): SGHTA, FQGTGA. Trimming took 1 base from V and 0 from J, leaving 12 bases between them. The CDR3 is made up of 16 amino acids. The CDR3 coding sequence is TGTGCCAGCAGCTTAATCCGACAGAGAATGAACACTGAAGCTTTCTTT. Amino acids: CASSLIRQRMNTEAFF.

The chain is built from TRBV7-9 and TRBJ1-5; 7 bases map to TRBD1. The CDR3 loop spans 15 amino acids. V was pared by 5 bases and J by 2 bases, with 6 bases of the junction left unmatched. The germline V gene encodes CDR1 SEHNR and CDR2 FQNEAQ (reference sequence). DNA for the CDR3: TGTGCCAGCAGCGCAGACAGGGAGCGCAATCAGCCCCAGCATTTT. Protein product: CASSADRERNQPQHF.

Here the CDR3 reads CSVSWGEQFF. CDR3 nucleotides: TGCAGCGTTTCATGGGGGGAGCAGTTCTTC. The J gene is TRBJ2-1, the V gene TRBV29-1; either TRBD1 or TRBD2 may fit D (5 bases each). Trimming cost V 5 bases and J 10 bases, with 9 bases left between them. Germline V gene data show CDR1 as SQVTM and CDR2 as ANQGSEA. This CDR3 is 10 amino acids long.

This chain joins TRBV5-4 and TRBJ1-2; D call uncertain. The germline V and J ends were trimmed by 0 bases and 8 bases, with 11 bases remaining between them. CDR1 SGHNT and CDR2 YYREEE come from the germline V gene (reference sequence). The CDR3 is made up of 13 amino acids. The CDR3 region is CASSLESVGGYTF. The CDR3 bases are TGTGCCAGCAGCTTGGAATCCGTGGGAGGCTACACCTTC.

V is TRBV7-8 and J is TRBJ2-1; a possible D gene is TRBD2 (6 bases). Trimming took off 5 bases at V and 5 bases at J, with 16 bases between the two ends. In germline, CDR1 is SGHVS, CDR2 FQNEAQ. The length of the CDR3 is 15 residues. CDR3 DNA sequence: TGTGCCAGCAGCCCTCAGCGGCGCGGGGACAATGAGCAGTTCTTC. It codes for CASSPQRRGDNEQFF.

This chain joins TRBV15 and TRBJ1-5; D unclear. CDR1 is LNHNV and CDR2 is YYDKDF in the germline V gene (reference sequence). The CDR3 totals 17 residues. Deletions cut 5 bases from V and 2 bases from J, with 19 bases between. The CDR3 here is CATSRSRTEAGNQPQHF. The CDR3 coding sequence is TGTGCCACCAGCCGCTCACGGACCGAGGCAGGCAATCAGCCCCAGCATTTT.

Comments on this clone: In the same sample, other DNA sequences code for this CDR3. V and J are TRBV27 and TRBJ2-3, with 8 bases fitting TRBD2. Germline V gene data show CDR1 as MNHEY and CDR2 as SMNVEV (reference sequence). The ends lost 6 bases at V and 2 bases at J; junction bases unmatched: 7. This CDR3 spans 15 amino acids. This chain's CDR3 is CASSSLAGPTDTQYF. The CDR3, as DNA: TGTGCCAGCAGCTCTTTAGCGGGACCCACAGATACGCAGTATTTT.

The chain combines TRBV7-9 with TRBJ2-7; 12 bases align to TRBD2. CDR1 is SEHNR and CDR2 is FQNEAQ in the germline V gene (reference sequence). There are 17 residues in the CDR3. V shed 4 bases, J shed 2 bases, and the junction held 9 bases outside the gene matches. The CDR3 here is CASSSGLAGDKPYEQYF. The CDR3, as DNA: TGTGCCAGCAGCTCGGGACTAGCGGGCGACAAACCCTACGAGCAGTACTTC.

J is TRBJ2-1 and V is TRBV14, with 8 bases matching TRBD2. The V and J ends lost 1 base and 13 bases, in that order; junction bases with no gene match: 9. CDR3 length: 14 amino acids. CDR1 is SGHDN and CDR2 is FVKESK in the germline V gene. The CDR3 region has the DNA TGTGCCAGCAGCCAAGTACATTTAAGCGGGAGTCAGTTCTTC. Protein product: CASSQVHLSGSQFF.

The chain couples TRBV27 to TRBJ1-2; 9 bases map to TRBD1. Germline-derived CDR1 and CDR2 are MNHEY and SMNVEV (reference sequence). The CDR3 spans 16 residues. V shed 5 bases, J shed 4 bases, and the junction held 11 bases outside the gene matches. CDR3 amino acids: CASSKSGTGKFYGYTF. For the CDR3, the DNA is TGTGCCAGCAGTAAATCCGGGACAGGGAAATTCTATGGCTACACCTTC.

The V and J genes are TRBV18 and TRBJ1-4; D is perhaps TRBD1 (6 bases). The length of the CDR3 is 14 residues. Deletions cut 5 bases from V and 1 base from J, with 8 bases between. CDR1 and CDR2 (germline): KGHSH, LQKENI. CDR3 DNA sequence: TGTGCCAGCTCATTACAGGGAACTAATGAAAAACTGTTTTTT. Protein sequence: CASSLQGTNEKLFF.

This rearrangement joins TRBV29-1 to TRBJ2-7; 9 bases map to TRBD1. The CDR3 runs to 15 residues. With 5 bases clipped from V and 3 bases from J, the junction kept 11 bases outside the gene matches. Germline V gives CDR1 SQVTM, CDR2 ANQGSEA. The CDR3 DNA follows: TGCAGCGTTTATATTGGACAGGGGCGAAGCTACGAGCAGTACTTC. Amino acids: CSVYIGQGRSYEQYF.

The chain combines TRBV5-6 with TRBJ2-7; 7 bases are shared with TRBD2. This CDR3 comprises 14 residues. J was trimmed by 6 bases and V by 2 bases; bases with no gene match: 8. CDR1 is SGHDT, CDR2 YYEEEE, per germline. The CDR3, as DNA: TGTGCCAGCAGCTTATCCGCAGGGAGGGCCGAGCAGTACTTC. Protein: CASSLSAGRAEQYF. Complete variable domain (other parts from reference TRBV5-6 and TRBJ2-7): DAGVTQSPTHLIKTRGQQVTLRCSPKSGHDTVSWYQQALGQGPQFIFQYYEEEERQRGNFPDRFSGHQFPNYSSELNVNALLLGDSALYLCASSLSAGRAEQYFGPGTRLTVT.

The genes are TRBV11-3 and TRBJ2-7, with D maybe TRBD1 (5 bases). V shed 5 bases and J shed 3 bases, with 11 bases lying between them. The CDR3 is 13 amino acids. Germline V gene lookup returns CDR1 SGHNT and CDR2 YENEEA. The CDR3 is CASSLGRDYEQYF. For the CDR3, the DNA is TGTGCCAGCAGCCTGGGCAGGGACTACGAGCAGTACTTC.

The chain employs TRBV28 and TRBJ1-5; the D is unclear. CDR3 size: 15 residues. Trimming stripped 6 bases from V and 0 bases from J, with 12 bases between. Germline values: CDR1 MDHEN, CDR2 SYDVKM. The CDR3 protein is CASSFTTASNQPQHF. CDR3 sequence (DNA): TGTGCCAGCAGCTTCACGACGGCTAGCAATCAGCCCCAGCATTTT.

J is TRBJ2-7 and V is TRBV9, with D perhaps given as TRBD1 or TRBD2 (6 bases each). The CDR3 runs to 14 residues. V was pared by 4 bases and J by 5 bases, with 16 bases between. Germline V lookup: CDR1 SGDLS, CDR2 YYNGEE. This chain's CDR3 is CASSPRTGGDEQYF. In DNA form, the CDR3 reads TGTGCCAGCAGCCCCCGAACCGGGGGCGACGAGCAGTACTTC.

V and J are TRBV9 and TRBJ1-4; TRBD1 agrees at 9 bases. In germline, CDR1 is SGDLS, CDR2 YYNGEE. The CDR3 is made up of 14 amino acids. V lost 3 bases and J lost 7; bases outside the gene matches: 4. The CDR3 nucleotides read TGTGCCAGCAGCGAAACAGGGGGCTTTGAAAAACTGTTTTTT. This encodes CASSETGGFEKLFF.

As to this clone: At one end, the junction sequence differs from germline, possibly due to a read error. The V and J genes are TRBV27 and TRBJ1-5, with 9 positions matching TRBD1. The V gene's germline CDR1 is MNHEY and CDR2 SMNVEV (reference sequence). The CDR3 contains 15 residues. The CDR3 spells CASSYGTGGKQPQHF. CDR3 bases: TGTGCCAGCAGTTACGGCACAGGGGGCAAACAGCCCCAGCATTTT.

The V call is TRBV4-3, the J call TRBJ1-5; no clear D. The V gene lost 4 bases and the J gene lost 11 bases, with 18 bases spanning the gap. Germline CDR1 and CDR2: LGHNA and YSLEER. This CDR3 comprises 14 residues. CDR3 amino acids: CASSPGVGSASQHF. The CDR3 DNA is TGCGCCAGCAGCCCAGGAGTCGGATCAGCGTCCCAGCATTTT.

The genes are TRBV7-9 and TRBJ2-1; 11 nucleotides agree with TRBD1. Germline-derived CDR1 and CDR2 are SEHNR and FQNEAQ (reference sequence). The V segment lost 5 bases and the J segment 6 bases; nucleotides outside the gene matches: 6. This CDR3 contains 15 residues. Here the CDR3 reads CASSVGTGGFNEQFF. CDR3 bases: TGTGCCAGCAGCGTGGGGACAGGGGGTTTCAATGAGCAGTTCTTC.

This sequence joins TRBV29-1 and TRBJ2-7; D possibly corresponds to TRBD2 (5 bases). Trimming stripped 6 bases from V and 1 base from J, with 16 bases between. Germline lookup yields CDR1 SQVTM and CDR2 ANQGSEA. The CDR3 covers 14 residues. The CDR3 loop reads CSVEEPGQSYEQYF. For the CDR3, the DNA is TGCAGCGTGGAGGAACCGGGCCAGTCCTACGAGCAGTACTTC.